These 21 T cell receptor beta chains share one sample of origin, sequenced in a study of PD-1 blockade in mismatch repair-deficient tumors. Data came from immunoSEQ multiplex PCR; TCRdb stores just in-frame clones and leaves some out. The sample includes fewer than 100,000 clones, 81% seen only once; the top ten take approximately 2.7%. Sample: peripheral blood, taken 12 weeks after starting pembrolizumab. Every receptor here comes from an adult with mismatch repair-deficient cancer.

The CDR3 protein is CASSPIRGHQPQHF. Written as DNA, the CDR3 is TGTGCCAGCTCACCAATCAGGGGGCACCAGCCCCAGCATTTT. The chain has TRBV18 and TRBJ1-5; TRBD1 matches 8 bases. The CDR3 has 14 residues. Looked up from germline, CDR1 is KGHSH and CDR2 is LQKENI. With V trimmed by 2 bases and J by 7 bases, 4 bases remained unmatched.

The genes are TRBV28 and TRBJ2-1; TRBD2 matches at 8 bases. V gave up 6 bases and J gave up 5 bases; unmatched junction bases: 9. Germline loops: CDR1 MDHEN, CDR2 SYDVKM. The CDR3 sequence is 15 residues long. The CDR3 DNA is TGTGCCAGCAGCTTTAGCGGGACGGCCGACAATGAGCAGTTCTTC. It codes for CASSFSGTADNEQFF.

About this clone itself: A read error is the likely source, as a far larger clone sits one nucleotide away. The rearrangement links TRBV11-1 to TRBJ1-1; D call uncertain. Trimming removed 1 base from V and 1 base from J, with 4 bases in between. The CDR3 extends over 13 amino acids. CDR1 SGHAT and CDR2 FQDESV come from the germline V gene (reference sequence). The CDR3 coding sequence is TGTGCCAGCAGCTTAGGGGCGAACACTGAAGCTTTCTTT. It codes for CASSLGANTEAFF.

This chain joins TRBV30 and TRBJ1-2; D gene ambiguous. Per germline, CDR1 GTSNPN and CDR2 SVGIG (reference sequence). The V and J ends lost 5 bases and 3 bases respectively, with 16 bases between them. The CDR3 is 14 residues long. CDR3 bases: TGTGCCTGGGGCCCCCGGATATCGGACTATGGCTACACCTTC. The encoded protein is CAWGPRISDYGYTF.

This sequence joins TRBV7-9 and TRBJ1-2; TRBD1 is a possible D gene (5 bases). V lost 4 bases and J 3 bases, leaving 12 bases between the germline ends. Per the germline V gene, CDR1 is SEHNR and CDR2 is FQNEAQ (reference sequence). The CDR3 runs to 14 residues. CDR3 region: CASSSPPGHYGYTF. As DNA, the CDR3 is TGTGCCAGCAGCTCGCCCCCGGGACACTATGGCTACACCTTC.

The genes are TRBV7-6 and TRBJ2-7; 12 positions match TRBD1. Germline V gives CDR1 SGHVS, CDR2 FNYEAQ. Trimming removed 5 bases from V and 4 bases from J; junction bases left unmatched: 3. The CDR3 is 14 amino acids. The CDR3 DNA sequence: TGTGCCAGCAGCCCGGGACAGGGGGCTTACGAGCAGTACTTC. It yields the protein CASSPGQGAYEQYF.

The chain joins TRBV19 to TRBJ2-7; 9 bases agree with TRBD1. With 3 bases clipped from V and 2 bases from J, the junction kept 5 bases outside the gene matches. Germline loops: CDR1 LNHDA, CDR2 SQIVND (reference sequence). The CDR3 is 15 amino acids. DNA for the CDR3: TGTGCCAGTAGTATTTCGGGGACAGGGACCTACGAGCAGTACTTC. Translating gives CASSISGTGTYEQYF.

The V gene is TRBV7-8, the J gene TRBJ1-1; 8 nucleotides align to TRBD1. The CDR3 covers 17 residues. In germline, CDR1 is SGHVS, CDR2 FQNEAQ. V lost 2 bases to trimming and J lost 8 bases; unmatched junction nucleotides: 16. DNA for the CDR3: TGTGCCAGCAGCTTAAGGATGGCCGGGACAGGCTTTCCCGAAGCTTTCTTT. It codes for CASSLRMAGTGFPEAFF.

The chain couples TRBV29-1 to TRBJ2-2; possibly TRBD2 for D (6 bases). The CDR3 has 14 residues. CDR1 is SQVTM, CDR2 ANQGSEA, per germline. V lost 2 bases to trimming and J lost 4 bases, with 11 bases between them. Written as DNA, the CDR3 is TGCAGCGTTGAACCTTTCGGGGGCACCGGGGAGCTGTTTTTT. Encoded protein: CSVEPFGGTGELFF.

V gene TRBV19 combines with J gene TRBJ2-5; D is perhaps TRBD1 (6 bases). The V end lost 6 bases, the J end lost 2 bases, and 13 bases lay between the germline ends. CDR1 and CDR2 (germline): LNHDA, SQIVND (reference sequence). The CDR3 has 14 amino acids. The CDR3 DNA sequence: TGTGCCAGTAGCCACGGACAGTTACAAGAGACCCAGTACTTC. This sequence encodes CASSHGQLQETQYF.

CDR3 bases: TGTGCCATCAGTGGGGGAAAGGGACTAGCGGTCGACAATGAGCAGTTCTTC. It translates to CAISGGKGLAVDNEQFF. The J gene is TRBJ2-1, the V gene TRBV10-3; TRBD2 matches at 11 bases. The CDR3 is 17 residues long. The V segment lost 4 bases and the J segment 5 bases; nucleotides outside the gene matches: 10. CDR1 and CDR2 from the germline V gene are ENHRY and SYGVKD.

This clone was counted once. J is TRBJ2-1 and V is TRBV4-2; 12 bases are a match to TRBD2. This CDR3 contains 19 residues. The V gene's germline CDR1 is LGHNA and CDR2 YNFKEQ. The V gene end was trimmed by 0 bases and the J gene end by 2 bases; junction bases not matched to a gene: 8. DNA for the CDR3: TGTGCCAGCAGCCAAGATCGGCCAGCTAGCGGGAGGGCCTACAATGAGCAGTTCTTC. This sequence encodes CASSQDRPASGRAYNEQFF.

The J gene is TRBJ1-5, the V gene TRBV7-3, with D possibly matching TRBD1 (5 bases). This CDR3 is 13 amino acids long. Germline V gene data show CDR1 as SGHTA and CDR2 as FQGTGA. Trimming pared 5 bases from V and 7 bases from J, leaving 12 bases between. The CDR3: CASSPGFGQPQHF. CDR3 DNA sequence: TGTGCCAGCAGCCCAGGGTTTGGACAGCCCCAGCATTTT.

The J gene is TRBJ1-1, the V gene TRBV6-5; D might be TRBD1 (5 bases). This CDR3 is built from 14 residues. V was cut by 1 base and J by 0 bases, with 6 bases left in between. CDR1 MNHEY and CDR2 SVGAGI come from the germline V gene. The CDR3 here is CASSYFRVNTEAFF. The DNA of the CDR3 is TGTGCCAGCAGTTACTTCAGGGTGAACACTGAAGCTTTCTTT.

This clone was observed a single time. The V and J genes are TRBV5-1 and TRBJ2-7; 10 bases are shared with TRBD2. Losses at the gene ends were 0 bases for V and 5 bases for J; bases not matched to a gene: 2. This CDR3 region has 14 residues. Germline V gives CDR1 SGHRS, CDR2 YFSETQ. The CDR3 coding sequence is TGCGCCAGCAGCTTGGGGACTAGCGGCGACGAGCAGTACTTC. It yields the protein CASSLGTSGDEQYF.

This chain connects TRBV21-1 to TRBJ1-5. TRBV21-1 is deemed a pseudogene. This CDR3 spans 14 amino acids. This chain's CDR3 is CASVGSRAYQPQHF. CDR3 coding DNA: TGTGCCAGTGTGGGGAGTAGAGCTTATCAGCCCCAGCATTTT.

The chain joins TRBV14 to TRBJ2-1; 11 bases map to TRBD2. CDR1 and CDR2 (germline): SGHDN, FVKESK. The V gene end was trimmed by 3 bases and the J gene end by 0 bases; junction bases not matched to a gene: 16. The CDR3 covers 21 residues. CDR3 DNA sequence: TGTGCCAGCAGCCATTCAATCCTAGCGGGAGGTTTATCAAGCTCCTACAATGAGCAGTTCTTC. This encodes CASSHSILAGGLSSSYNEQFF.

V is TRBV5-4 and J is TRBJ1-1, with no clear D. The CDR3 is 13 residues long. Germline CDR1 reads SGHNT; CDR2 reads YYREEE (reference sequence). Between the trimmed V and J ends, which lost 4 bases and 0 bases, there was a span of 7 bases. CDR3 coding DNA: TGTGCCAGCAGCAACCAACTGAACACTGAAGCTTTCTTT. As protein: CASSNQLNTEAFF.

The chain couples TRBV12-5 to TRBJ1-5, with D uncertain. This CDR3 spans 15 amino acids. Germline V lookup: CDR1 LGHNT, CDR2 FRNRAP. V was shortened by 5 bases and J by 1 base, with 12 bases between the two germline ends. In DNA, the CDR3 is TGTGCTAGTGGTCGGCCTGTCGGCAGCAATCAGCCCCAGCATTTT. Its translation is CASGRPVGSNQPQHF.

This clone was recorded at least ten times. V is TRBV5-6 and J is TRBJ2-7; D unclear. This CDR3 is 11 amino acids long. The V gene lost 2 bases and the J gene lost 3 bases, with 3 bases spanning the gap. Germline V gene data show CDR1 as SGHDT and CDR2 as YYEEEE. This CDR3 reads CASSFNYEQYF. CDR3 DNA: TGTGCCAGCAGCTTTAACTACGAGCAGTACTTC.

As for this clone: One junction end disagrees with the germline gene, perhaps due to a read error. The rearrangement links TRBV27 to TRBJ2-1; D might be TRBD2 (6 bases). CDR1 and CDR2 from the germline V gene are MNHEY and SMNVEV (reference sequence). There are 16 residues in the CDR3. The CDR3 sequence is CTSSLAEPISYNEQFF. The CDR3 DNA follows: TGTACCAGCAGTTTAGCGGAACCGATCTCCTACAATGAGCAGTTCTTC.